A selection of T cell receptor beta chains follows, all from one sample in a study of T-cell reconstitution after alpha-beta-depleted transplantation in children. TCRdb redid the calling of the PCR reads with MiXCR, one entry per CDR3 protein. The sample has around 450,000 distinct CDR3 sequences, roughly a tenth seen once. The sequenced sample was PBMCs, obtained before TCRalphabeta/CD19-depleted stem cell transplant. The receptor set was obtained from a child aged 2-15 years with inherited bone marrow failure, due to receive a stem cell transplant. Both conserved end residues are part of each CDR3. The D gene is left open where the match is weak. Size is stated for part of the rows, as once, few or many counts, or as a class when the clone is expanded.

V gene,clone size,D gene,J gene,CDR3 DNA,CDR3 protein
TRBV20-1,many,.,TRBJ2-1,TGCAGTGCTGGAGATAGCGGAGCGCACCGTTACAATGAGCAGTTCTTC,CSAGDSGAHRYNEQFF
TRBV6-2/TRBV6-3,many,TRBD2,TRBJ2-7,TGTGCCAGCAGTTACCCTACCTGGGCTAGCGGCCTCACTACCTACGAGCAGTACTTC,CASSYPTWASGLTTYEQYF
TRBV7-6,many,.,TRBJ2-7,TGTGCCAGCAGCTTAGCTGTTCGAGCGAGCTCCTACGAGCAGTACTTC,CASSLAVRASSYEQYF
TRBV28,many,.,TRBJ1-2,TGTGCCAGCAGTTTATTAACCGGGTATGGCTACACCTTC,CASSLLTGYGYTF
TRBV3-1,many,.,TRBJ2-3,TGTGCCAGCAGCTTCGCCTGGGGTAGCACAGATACGCAGTATTTT,CASSFAWGSTDTQYF
TRBV27,many,TRBD1,TRBJ1-4,TGTGCCAGCAGTGGACAGGGTCTTGAAAAACTGTTTTTT,CASSGQGLEKLFF
TRBV19,many,TRBD2,TRBJ2-7,TGTGCCAGTAGTATCGGGACTAGCGGGATTGACGAGCAGTACTTC,CASSIGTSGIDEQYF
TRBV5-4,many,.,TRBJ2-7,TGTGCCAGCAGCTTGTTGTCCGGTTCCTCCTACGAGCAGTACTTC,CASSLLSGSSYEQYF
TRBV9,.,TRBD2,TRBJ2-1,TGTGCCAGCAGCGTAGAAGGGACTAACTACAATGAGCAGTTCTTC,CASSVEGTNYNEQFF
TRBV2,many,.,TRBJ1-1,TGTGCCAGCAGTGAGTGGGGTGAGAACACTGAAGCTTTCTTT,CASSEWGENTEAFF
TRBV7-8,.,.,TRBJ2-7,TGTGCCAGCAGCTTGCTCTATTCGGTCCACGAGCAGTACTTC,CASSLLYSVHEQYF
TRBV7-2,many,TRBD2,TRBJ2-7,TGTGCCAGCACCACCCGGGACTATTCCGAGCAGTACTTC,CASTTRDYSEQYF
TRBV9,many,TRBD1,TRBJ2-7,TGTGCCAGCAGCGTAGGGGGGACAGGCGACCCCTACGAGCAGTACTTC,CASSVGGTGDPYEQYF
TRBV15,many,.,TRBJ1-5,TGTGCCACCAGCAGAGCGTGGGCAGCTAATCAGCCCCAGCATTTT,CATSRAWAANQPQHF
TRBV30,.,TRBD2,TRBJ2-1,TGTGCCTGGAGTGTACGAGCGGGAGGTTACAATGAGCAGTTCTTC,CAWSVRAGGYNEQFF
TRBV5-1,many,.,TRBJ2-1,TGCGCCAGCAGCTTGATGGAGGTCGCTTACAATGAGCAGTTCTTC,CASSLMEVAYNEQFF
TRBV24-1,many,.,TRBJ2-7,TGTGCCACCAGTGAATATGACAGCTACGAGCAGTACTTC,CATSEYDSYEQYF
TRBV29-1,many,TRBD2,TRBJ2-5,TGCAGCCTCGGGGTAGCGGGAGCAGAGACCCAGTACTTC,CSLGVAGAETQYF
TRBV20-1,many,TRBD1,TRBJ2-1,TGCAGTGCTAGGACAGGGGTTACCTACAATGAGCAGTTCTTC,CSARTGVTYNEQFF
TRBV20-1,few,.,TRBJ2-1,TGCAGTGCTAGAGTGGTAGACATTAGGGTCAATGAGCAGTTCTTC,CSARVVDIRVNEQFF
TRBV12-3/TRBV12-4,many,.,TRBJ1-5,TGTGCCAGCTTAAGGGATAGCAATCAGCCCCAGCATTTT,CASLRDSNQPQHF
TRBV7-2,many,.,TRBJ2-5,TGTGCCAGCAGCCCACAGATATCTAGGCATCGGGAGACCCAGTACTTC,CASSPQISRHRETQYF
TRBV12-3/TRBV12-4,many,.,TRBJ1-5,TGTGCCAGCAGTAAAGGGGACGGACCCAATCAGCCCCAGCATTTT,CASSKGDGPNQPQHF
TRBV11-2,.,TRBD1,TRBJ2-7,TGTGCCAGCAGCTTAGGGGGGACAGTTGGCTACGAGCAGTACTTC,CASSLGGTVGYEQYF
TRBV5-6,many,TRBD2,TRBJ2-7,TGTGCCAGCAGCTTGGCTAGCGGGAACGAGCAGTACTTC,CASSLASGNEQYF
TRBV13,.,.,TRBJ2-5,TGTGCCAGCAGCTTAAAGGTCGAACCCCAAGAGACCCAGTACTTC,CASSLKVEPQETQYF
TRBV7-9,few,TRBD2,TRBJ2-1,TGTGCCAGCAGCAGACTAGCGGGATTGTTTGAGCAGTTCTTC,CASSRLAGLFEQFF
TRBV6-5,many,.,TRBJ2-3,TGTGCCAGCAGGCCGGTGCAGACAGGTCCTAGCACAGATACGCAGTATTTT,CASRPVQTGPSTDTQYF
TRBV11-2,.,.,TRBJ1-2,TGTGCCAGCAGCTTAGAGGTTTCATCGGGACACATCTATGGCTACACCTTC,CASSLEVSSGHIYGYTF
TRBV6-5,many,TRBD1,TRBJ2-1,TGTGCCAGCAGTTACACCGGGACAGACAATGAGCAGTTCTTC,CASSYTGTDNEQFF
TRBV28,many,.,TRBJ2-2,TGTGCCAGCAGTTTTGTCGGGGGCGGCACCGGGGAGCTGTTTTTT,CASSFVGGGTGELFF
TRBV5-1,many,TRBD2,TRBJ2-5,TGCGCCAGCCGCAGACTAGCCGCGCTCCAAGAGACCCAGTACTTC,CASRRLAALQETQYF
TRBV7-8,many,TRBD2,TRBJ2-7,TGTGCCAGCAGCTCCCGCGGGGGTCCTAGCGGGGACAGTTCCTACGAGCAGTACTTC,CASSSRGGPSGDSSYEQYF
TRBV9,many,TRBD1,TRBJ1-1,TGTGCCAGCAGCGTAGGGGGGACAGGGATCCTGGCTGAAGCTTTCTTT,CASSVGGTGILAEAFF
TRBV4-2,many,TRBD2,TRBJ2-5,TGTGCCAGCAGCCAGCGAATTTTAGCGGGAGGAGTGAGGGGCCAAGAGACCCAGTACTTC,CASSQRILAGGVRGQETQYF
TRBV29-1,many,TRBD2,TRBJ2-7,TGCAGCGTCGTCGGCCTAGCGGCCGAGCAGTACTTC,CSVVGLAAEQYF
TRBV20-1,many,.,TRBJ2-2,TGCAGTGCAGAGAAGGGAATAACCGGGGAGCTGTTTTTT,CSAEKGITGELFF
TRBV28,.,TRBD2,TRBJ2-1,TGTGCCAGCACTTTAGCGGGAAGCGATGAGCAGTTCTTC,CASTLAGSDEQFF
TRBV12-3/TRBV12-4,many,.,TRBJ2-7,TGTGCCAGCAGTTGGGGCCAGATCGACGAGCAGTACTTC,CASSWGQIDEQYF
TRBV20-1,many,.,TRBJ1-4,TGCAGTGCTCCCGGAAGGGGTGAAAAACTGTTTTTT,CSAPGRGEKLFF
TRBV20-1,.,.,TRBJ2-7,TGCAGTGCTAGCCCGACTACTAGCTCCTACGAGCAGTACTTC,CSASPTTSSYEQYF
TRBV12-3/TRBV12-4,few,TRBD2,TRBJ2-1,TGTGCCAGCAACCTAGCGGGGCCCACATACAATGAGCAGTTCTTC,CASNLAGPTYNEQFF
TRBV11-2,many,.,TRBJ2-5,TGTGCCAGCAGCTTACCTGCAACTAGCTACCAAGAGACCCAGTACTTC,CASSLPATSYQETQYF
TRBV9,many,.,TRBJ2-2,TGTGCCAGCAGCGGATCCGGAGAGAACACCGGGGAGCTGTTTTTT,CASSGSGENTGELFF
TRBV27,many,.,TRBJ2-7,TGTGCCAGCAGTTTACGTGGCCCAGTGGACGAGCAGTACTTC,CASSLRGPVDEQYF
TRBV4-2,few,TRBD2,TRBJ2-1,TGTGCCAGCAGGGCCGGGACTAGCGGAACCTACAATGAGCAGTTCTTC,CASRAGTSGTYNEQFF
TRBV3-1,many,.,TRBJ2-7,TGTGCCAGCAGCCACGGAGGCGGAGGCTACGAGCAGTACTTC,CASSHGGGGYEQYF
TRBV3-1,many,TRBD2,TRBJ2-1,TGTGCCAGCAGCCCGTGGGTGCCTAGCGGGAAGGGGGCCTCCTACAATGAGCAGTTCTTC,CASSPWVPSGKGASYNEQFF
TRBV2,many,.,TRBJ2-2,TGTGCCAGCAGTGAAGCGGGTTTCAGGGGCTCCGGGGAGCTGTTTTTT,CASSEAGFRGSGELFF
TRBV29-1,many,TRBD2,TRBJ2-7,TGCAGCGCTATGGGACTAGCGGGAGTCGTCTCCTACGAGCAGTACTTC,CSAMGLAGVVSYEQYF